One and the same sample provided the 18 T cell receptor beta chains below, sequenced in a study of shared clonotypes between healthy human individuals (dated by TCRdb to the early 2020s). CD8 naive samples were CD45RO-negative cells positively selected for CCR7, giving a CD45RA+CCR7+ population that excluded TemRA cells. The library was made by the immunoSEQ multiplex PCR assay. This is the immuneACCESS table as TCRdb keeps it, with only in-frame sequences that have V and J called. A part of the clones is gone; compared with another copy, unresolved V genes explain less than half, and the rest is unexplained. The sample data list about 2 million clones, and about 95% of these were observed just once. The ten largest make up under 1.5% of the sample. Sequenced material: naive CD8+ T cells sorted from blood. The cell subset or site label, as the study defines it: CD45RA+CCR7+. These TCRs come from a man younger than 30 in good health.

The chain joins TRBV7-9 to TRBJ2-2; the D is unclear. Germline CDR1 SEHNR, CDR2 FQNEAQ (reference sequence). The CDR3 length is 13 residues. V shed 2 bases and J shed 6 bases, with 7 bases lying between them. CDR3 bases: TGTGCCAGCAGCTTATCTATGGCCGGGGAGCTGTTTTTT. It specifies CASSLSMAGELFF.

The V gene is TRBV28, the J gene TRBJ2-7; 10 bases match TRBD2. This CDR3 has 14 residues. In germline, CDR1 is MDHEN, CDR2 SYDVKM. V trimming: 3 bases; J trimming: 6 bases; junction bases outside the gene matches: 5. The CDR3 region is CASSFLAGVGEQYF. The DNA for the CDR3 is TGTGCCAGCAGTTTCCTAGCGGGGGTTGGCGAGCAGTACTTC.

This rearrangement joins TRBV9 to TRBJ2-7; 7 bases align to TRBD2. J lost 7 bases, V lost 4 bases, and 14 bases had no gene match. The CDR3 covers 15 residues. The germline V gene encodes CDR1 SGDLS and CDR2 YYNGEE. The CDR3 loop reads CASSPSGTAWGEQYF. DNA for the CDR3: TGTGCCAGCAGCCCCAGCGGGACCGCGTGGGGTGAGCAGTACTTC.

This chain links TRBV27 with TRBJ2-1, with TRBD2 identical over 7 bases. J gave up 1 base and V 6 bases, and 6 bases lay outside the gene matches. Germline V gene data show CDR1 as MNHEY and CDR2 as SMNVEV (reference sequence). The CDR3 length is 15 residues. CDR3 nucleotides: TGTGCCAGCAGCCCCGCGGGGGAATCCTACAATGAGCAGTTCTTC. It translates to CASSPAGESYNEQFF.

About this clone: Different DNA sequences within this sample yield the same CDR3. The genes are TRBV15 and TRBJ1-3; D gene uncertain. The CDR3 is 15 amino acids. Trimming took off 0 bases at V and 1 base at J, with 7 bases between the two ends. CDR1 and CDR2 (germline): LNHNV, YYDKDF (reference sequence). CDR3 coding DNA: TGTGCCACCAGCAGAGATCGCGGTTCTGGAAACACCATATATTTT. This translates into CATSRDRGSGNTIYF. Together with reference TRBV15 and TRBJ1-3, the CDR3 gives the full variable domain: DAMVIQNPRYQVTQFGKPVTLSCSQTLNHNVMYWYQQKSSQAPKLLFHYYDKDFNNEADTPDNFQSRRPNTSFCFLDIRSPGLGDTAMYLCATSRDRGSGNTIYFGEGSWLTVV.

The chain carries TRBV5-4 and TRBJ2-5; 7 bases align to TRBD1. With 2 bases clipped from V and 3 bases from J, the junction kept 7 bases outside the gene matches. The CDR3 extends over 15 amino acids. Germline CDR1 reads SGHNT; CDR2 reads YYREEE (reference sequence). CDR3 DNA: TGTGCCAGCAGCTTTAAAACAGGGGTAGAAGAGACCCAGTACTTC. Residues: CASSFKTGVEETQYF.

V is TRBV7-6 and J is TRBJ2-1; 10 nucleotides match TRBD2. This CDR3 contains 15 residues. V gave up 5 bases and J gave up 9 bases; unmatched junction bases: 10. Germline CDR1 reads SGHVS; CDR2 reads FNYEAQ. The CDR3, as DNA: TGTGCCAGCAGCCCGAATCCACTAGCGGGGCTTGAGCAGTTCTTC. Protein sequence: CASSPNPLAGLEQFF.

In nucleotides, the CDR3 is TGTGCCACTCTCAGCGGGGGACTCAACAATGAGCAGTTCTTC. This encodes CATLSGGLNNEQFF. The chain uses TRBV6-1 and TRBJ2-1, with 8 bases identical to TRBD2. Germline CDR1 MNHNS, CDR2 SASEGT. The CDR3 loop spans 14 amino acids. The ends lost 10 bases at V and 5 bases at J; junction bases unmatched: 10.

DNA of the CDR3: TGTGCCAGCAGTCCCACAGGGGTTGGGGCCAACGTCCTGACTTTC. It yields the protein CASSPTGVGANVLTF. The genes are TRBV2 and TRBJ2-6; 7 bases align to TRBD1. The V gene end was trimmed by 5 bases and the J gene end by 3 bases; junction bases not matched to a gene: 4. The CDR3 has 15 residues. The germline V gene encodes CDR1 SNHLY and CDR2 FYNNEI.

The V and J genes are TRBV20-1 and TRBJ2-2; possible D gene TRBD2, 5 bases. This CDR3 is built from 11 residues. Trimming stripped 7 bases from V and 6 bases from J, with 9 bases between. Germline-derived CDR1 and CDR2 are DFQATT and SNEGSKA (reference sequence). CDR3 sequence: CSVLGAGELFF. Here the CDR3 DNA reads TGCAGTGTCCTCGGGGCCGGGGAGCTGTTTTTT.

A single count supports this clone. The V call is TRBV7-8, the J call TRBJ2-3; D might be TRBD2 (6 bases). V was shortened by 5 bases and J by 5 bases, with 23 bases between the two germline ends. The CDR3 spans 17 residues. Germline V gene lookup returns CDR1 SGHVS and CDR2 FQNEAQ. The DNA for the CDR3 is TGTGCCAGCAGCGAGGCTTATGGAGGGCCTCTCGGAGATACGCAGTATTTT. This encodes CASSEAYGGPLGDTQYF.

V gene TRBV5-1 combines with J gene TRBJ2-1; D may match TRBD1 or TRBD2 (5 bases each). CDR1 and CDR2 from the germline V gene are SGHRS and YFSETQ. Trimming cost V 7 bases and J 1 base, with 15 bases left between them. The CDR3 totals 15 residues. CDR3 nucleotide sequence: TGCGCCAGCCGCCCCCGTGAGGGGTCCTACAATGAGCAGTTCTTC. It specifies CASRPREGSYNEQFF.

The chain combines TRBV6-5 with TRBJ1-5; weak D call: TRBD1 (6 bases). The CDR3 length is 13 residues. Per the germline V gene, CDR1 is MNHEY and CDR2 is SVGAGI. With 6 bases removed from V and 5 bases from J, the gap between germline ends came to 11 bases. Here the CDR3 reads CASRWGRDQPQHF. The CDR3 bases are TGTGCCAGCAGATGGGGGCGCGATCAGCCCCAGCATTTT.

This clone was detected once. This CDR3 reads CSGGGTAYPYEQYF. CDR3 DNA: TGCAGCGGTGGTGGGACTGCCTATCCCTACGAGCAGTACTTC. This chain uses TRBV29-1 with TRBJ2-7; perhaps TRBD2 as D (6 bases). In germline, CDR1 is SQVTM, CDR2 ANQGSEA. The CDR3 sequence is 14 residues long. The ends were cut back, 7 bases at V and 2 bases at J, with 18 bases in the middle.

Comment on this clone: In the same sample, other DNA sequences code for this CDR3. The chain carries TRBV27 and TRBJ2-7, with 9 bases fitting TRBD1. CDR1 is MNHEY, CDR2 SMNVEV, per germline (reference sequence). The CDR3 is 13 residues long. V dropped 5 bases and J dropped 6; count of bases not matched to a gene: 5. Here the CDR3 reads CASSPGTGFEQYF. CDR3 DNA: TGTGCCAGCAGTCCGGGGACAGGGTTCGAGCAGTACTTC.

V usage is TRBV19 and J usage is TRBJ1-6; tentatively, D is TRBD1 (6 bases). Trimming took 7 bases from V and 2 from J, leaving 15 bases between them. The CDR3 contains 16 residues. CDR1 LNHDA and CDR2 SQIVND come from the germline V gene (reference sequence). CDR3 nucleotide sequence: TGTGCCAGTATTCCCAGACCAGGGGCCTATAATTCACCCCTCCACTTT. Its protein product is CASIPRPGAYNSPLHF.

Regarding this clone: Being one base from a much bigger clone, this may be a read error. Other DNA variants within this sample encode the same CDR3. V and J are TRBV9 and TRBJ1-1; TRBD1 is a possible D gene (5 bases). Looked up from germline, CDR1 is SGDLS and CDR2 is YYNGEE. Trimming pared 0 bases from V and 3 bases from J, leaving 6 bases between. CDR3 length: 13 amino acids. The CDR3 sequence is CASSVGQYTEAFF. CDR3 sequence (DNA): TGTGCCAGCAGCGTAGGACAGTACACTGAAGCTTTCTTT.

The chain links TRBV6-5 to TRBJ2-7; 12 bases map to TRBD1. Per the germline V gene, CDR1 is MNHEY and CDR2 is SVGAGI. Germline trimming cut 8 bases from V and 5 bases from J; bases unmatched to any gene: 7. The CDR3 loop spans 14 amino acids. CDR3: CASGSGQGANEQYF. The DNA for the CDR3 is TGTGCCAGCGGATCGGGACAGGGGGCAAACGAGCAGTACTTC.